Shown below are 28 T cell receptor beta chains from a single sample sequenced in a study of cytomegalovirus exposure and HLA in healthy donors. Sequenced by immunoSEQ multiplex PCR; TCRdb stores in-frame clones only, minus some. Among approximately 98,000 clones, around 85% were seen once, and the ten largest hold roughly 3%. The sequenced material came from PBMCs. These receptors came from a woman aged 18-29 years in good health and CMV-seronegative.

This clone appeared a single time. The rearrangement links TRBV15 to TRBJ2-7; the D gene is possibly TRBD1 (6 bases). In germline, CDR1 is LNHNV, CDR2 YYDKDF (reference sequence). This CDR3 has 17 residues. V was clipped by 3 bases and J by 7 bases, with 25 bases between them. This CDR3 reads CATSRQRPTGASREQYF. The CDR3, as DNA: TGTGCCACCAGCAGGCAGAGGCCGACAGGAGCCTCCAGGGAGCAGTACTTC.

The genes are TRBV2 and TRBJ2-7, with D perhaps TRBD2 (5 bases). Germline V gene data show CDR1 as SNHLY and CDR2 as FYNNEI. V dropped 8 bases and J dropped 4 bases, with 6 bases sitting between them. The CDR3 covers 10 residues. This CDR3 reads CASRGYEQYF. The CDR3 nucleotides are TGTGCCAGCCGGGGTTACGAGCAGTACTTC.

This clone has only one observation. The chain has TRBV6-1 and TRBJ2-2; D not certain. The CDR3 is made up of 17 amino acids. Trimming cost V 3 bases and J 4 bases, with 18 bases left between them. Germline lookup yields CDR1 MNHNS and CDR2 SASEGT. In nucleotides, the CDR3 is TGTGCCAGCAGTGATCTAGGAAGCACCCCTCCCACCGGGGAGCTGTTTTTT. Its translation: CASSDLGSTPPTGELFF.

This clone was picked up one time. The V call is TRBV27, the J call TRBJ2-7; no clear D gene. Germline CDR1 and CDR2: MNHEY and SMNVEV (reference sequence). V was shortened by 3 bases and J by 5 bases, with 14 bases between the two germline ends. This CDR3 region has 14 residues. For the CDR3, the DNA is TGTGCCAGCAGTTTCCGTGGCAGGATCGACGAGCAGTACTTC. Translating gives CASSFRGRIDEQYF.

The chain recombines TRBV29-1 with TRBJ2-2; 10 bases match TRBD1. V gave up 6 bases and J gave up 6 bases; unmatched junction bases: 7. The length of the CDR3 is 14 residues. Looked up from germline, CDR1 is SQVTM and CDR2 is ANQGSEA. CDR3 loop: CSVTDRGRSGELFF. Here the CDR3 DNA reads TGCAGCGTGACCGACAGGGGGCGGTCCGGGGAGCTGTTTTTT.

The rearrangement uses TRBV2 and TRBJ1-6, with a tentative D call TRBD1 (6 bases). The germline V and J ends were trimmed by 0 bases and 6 bases, with 24 bases remaining between them. This CDR3 is 20 amino acids long. Germline CDR1 is SNHLY and CDR2 is FYNNEI. The CDR3 loop is CASSEAGWVRVGRGNSPLHF. CDR3 bases: TGTGCCAGCAGTGAAGCGGGGTGGGTCCGAGTGGGCAGGGGTAATTCACCCCTCCACTTT.

The chain combines TRBV6-5 with TRBJ2-5; D remains ambiguous. The V end lost 2 bases, the J end lost 2 bases, and 12 bases lay between the germline ends. Germline CDR1 is MNHEY and CDR2 is SVGAGI. This CDR3 region has 15 residues. The CDR3, as DNA: TGTGCCAGCAGTTACACCCTCGCCGGTCAAGAGACCCAGTACTTC. It specifies CASSYTLAGQETQYF.

The chain uses TRBV5-1 and TRBJ1-5; 7 bases align to TRBD1. This CDR3 is 15 amino acids long. CDR1 is SGHRS and CDR2 is YFSETQ in the germline V gene. Trimming at V came to 0 bases and at J to 5 bases, leaving 5 bases not matched to a gene. In DNA form, the CDR3 reads TGCGCCAGCAGCTTGGCGGGACAGTATGATCAGCCCCAGCATTTT. Amino acids: CASSLAGQYDQPQHF.

The J gene is TRBJ1-2, the V gene TRBV7-9; TRBD1 is a possible D gene (6 bases). The length of the CDR3 is 19 residues. V was pared by 4 bases and J by 0 bases, with 24 bases between. Looked up from germline, CDR1 is SEHNR and CDR2 is FQNEAQ (reference sequence). CDR3 DNA: TGTGCCAGCAGCTCAACTTCATCGGATCGGGACACTTCTAACTATGGCTACACCTTC. Translated, it gives CASSSTSSDRDTSNYGYTF.

This chain joins TRBV27 and TRBJ2-2, with a weak D call TRBD1 (5 bases). The CDR3 has 14 residues. CDR1 MNHEY and CDR2 SMNVEV come from the germline V gene (reference sequence). V was trimmed by 5 bases and J by 4 bases, leaving 11 bases between them. CDR3 sequence (DNA): TGTGCCAGCAGTCCTTTCGACAGCACCGGGGAGCTGTTTTTT. As protein: CASSPFDSTGELFF.

The J gene is TRBJ1-2, the V gene TRBV2, with D tentatively TRBD1 (6 bases). CDR3 length: 14 residues. The V gene's germline CDR1 is SNHLY and CDR2 FYNNEI. V was clipped by 4 bases and J by 2 bases, with 11 bases between them. In nucleotides, the CDR3 is TGTGCCAGCAGTGGGGAGCAGGGGAACTATGGCTACACCTTC. Protein: CASSGEQGNYGYTF.

V gene TRBV5-1 combines with J gene TRBJ2-1, with TRBD1 identical over 8 bases. The CDR3 contains 15 residues. The V gene's germline CDR1 is SGHRS and CDR2 YFSETQ. The trim removed 1 base at V and 8 bases at J, leaving 8 bases unmatched. The CDR3 nucleotides are TGCGCCAGCAGCTTGCAGGACAGGGTTTCACATGAGCAGTTCTTC. Translation: CASSLQDRVSHEQFF.

The chain uses TRBV6-5 and TRBJ2-7; possible D gene TRBD2, 6 bases. CDR1 is MNHEY and CDR2 is SVGAGI in the germline V gene. This CDR3 is 15 amino acids long. Trimming shortened V by 7 bases and J by 7 bases, and 23 bases separated the two germline ends. The CDR3 DNA sequence: TGTGCCAGCACGAGTGGGAGGATCACAGTTTCGGAGCAGTACTTC. It is translated as CASTSGRITVSEQYF.

This chain joins TRBV9 and TRBJ1-5; D unresolved. The V end was cut by 4 bases, the J end by 2 bases, with 13 bases between. Germline assignment: CDR1 SGDLS and CDR2 YYNGEE. The length of the CDR3 is 15 residues. For the CDR3, the DNA is TGTGCCAGCAGCCCCCACGGGAACGGCAATCAGCCCCAGCATTTT. This gives the protein CASSPHGNGNQPQHF.

The CDR3: CASSRGRGLNYGYTF. Written as DNA, the CDR3 is TGTGCCAGCAGCCGTGGGAGGGGACTTAACTATGGCTACACCTTC. The V and J genes are TRBV5-8 and TRBJ1-2; a possible D gene is TRBD1 (5 bases). Germline V gene lookup returns CDR1 SGHTS and CDR2 YDEGEE. Trimming shortened V by 4 bases and J by 1 base, and 14 bases separated the two germline ends. The CDR3 is 15 amino acids.

The genes are TRBV6-1 and TRBJ1-1; the match to TRBD1 covers 7 bases. Per germline, CDR1 MNHNS and CDR2 SASEGT. Trimming took 6 bases from V and 2 from J; bases not matched to a gene: 9. This CDR3 is 15 amino acids long. Here the CDR3 DNA reads TGTGCCAGCAGGAAATTCGAGGGGGCTAACACTGAAGCTTTCTTT. Its protein is CASRKFEGANTEAFF.

The gene calls are TRBV7-9 and TRBJ1-4; 7 bases agree with TRBD1. CDR3 length: 16 amino acids. J lost 5 bases, V lost 4 bases, and 10 bases had no gene match. Per germline, CDR1 SEHNR and CDR2 FQNEAQ (reference sequence). CDR3 sequence reads: CASSSSGGTENEKLFF. For the CDR3, the DNA is TGTGCCAGCAGCTCCTCCGGCGGGACAGAGAATGAAAAACTGTTTTTT.

The chain uses TRBV18 and TRBJ2-1; D is undetermined. Germline CDR1 KGHSH, CDR2 LQKENI. V gave up 3 bases and J gave up 0 bases, with 15 bases separating them. CDR3 length: 17 residues. CDR3 amino acids: CASSPERSGFSYNEQFF. The CDR3 bases are TGTGCCAGCTCACCTGAACGATCCGGGTTCTCCTACAATGAGCAGTTCTTC.

The chain is built from TRBV10-2 and TRBJ1-2, with a tentative D call TRBD1 (6 bases). Germline V gives CDR1 WSHSY, CDR2 SAAADI. The CDR3 has 14 residues. V shed 4 bases and J shed 8 bases, with 17 bases lying between them. The DNA of the CDR3 is TGCGCCAGCAGTGGGGGGGGCAGGACTCGCGGCTACACCTTC. The encoded protein is CASSGGGRTRGYTF.

This clone has just one count. The chain uses TRBV29-1 and TRBJ2-7; D call uncertain. The length of the CDR3 is 13 residues. Trimming stripped 3 bases from V and 0 bases from J, with 9 bases between. The germline gives CDR1 SQVTM, CDR2 ANQGSEA. The CDR3 spells CSVDARDSYEQYF. The CDR3, as DNA: TGCAGCGTTGATGCTAGAGACTCCTACGAGCAGTACTTC.

This chain joins TRBV5-8 and TRBJ2-1; D not resolved. From germline, CDR1 is SGHTS and CDR2 YDEGEE. V lost 3 bases, J lost 2 bases, and 15 bases lay in between. This CDR3 is built from 16 residues. CDR3 bases: TGTGCCAGCAGCTCCAGACTCTCGACCACCTACAATGAGCAGTTCTTC. Its translation is CASSSRLSTTYNEQFF.

V gene TRBV2 combines with J gene TRBJ2-5, with 10 bases lining up with TRBD2. The CDR3 has 14 amino acids. From germline, CDR1 is SNHLY and CDR2 FYNNEI. The ends lost 3 bases at V and 5 bases at J; junction bases unmatched: 3. CDR3 nucleotides: TGTGCCAGCAGTGAGGGACTAGCGAGGGAGACCCAGTACTTC. It encodes CASSEGLARETQYF.

Only a few counts were recorded for this clone. J is TRBJ2-7 and V is TRBV13; D perhaps matches TRBD1 (6 bases). V was shortened by 4 bases and J by 0 bases, with 13 bases between the two germline ends. This CDR3 region has 15 residues. Germline CDR1 is PRHDT and CDR2 is FYEKMQ (reference sequence). The CDR3 DNA follows: TGTGCCAGCAGCTCCCGAGGACAGCTCTCCTACGAGCAGTACTTC. It yields the protein CASSSRGQLSYEQYF.

This clone has more than one count but fewer than ten. This chain uses TRBV6-1 with TRBJ1-1; 8 bases agree with TRBD1. CDR3 length: 15 residues. With V trimmed by 2 bases and J by 4 bases, 6 bases remained unmatched. Germline CDR1 MNHNS, CDR2 SASEGT. CDR3 protein: CASSESVDRVTEAFF. CDR3 bases: TGTGCCAGCAGTGAATCTGTGGACAGGGTCACTGAAGCTTTCTTT.

The chain combines TRBV7-8 with TRBJ1-6; 9 bases align to TRBD1. Germline lookup yields CDR1 SGHVS and CDR2 FQNEAQ. Trimming cost V 7 bases and J 3 bases; bases outside gene matches: 4. The CDR3 is made up of 15 amino acids. This CDR3 reads CASKGTGFYNSPLHF. The DNA for the CDR3 is TGTGCCAGCAAAGGGACAGGGTTCTATAATTCACCCCTCCACTTT.

The gene calls are TRBV15 and TRBJ2-5; the match to TRBD1 covers 7 bases. Per germline, CDR1 LNHNV and CDR2 YYDKDF (reference sequence). This CDR3 spans 14 amino acids. V lost 3 bases and J lost 1; bases outside the gene matches: 2. The CDR3 protein is CATSRGTVQETQYF. The CDR3, as DNA: TGTGCCACCAGCAGGGGGACAGTCCAAGAGACCCAGTACTTC.

The chain is built from TRBV12-1 and TRBJ1-5; the table's D call, TRBD1, was not checked against the DNA. TRBV12-1 is a listed pseudogene. The length of the CDR3 is 17 residues. Here the CDR3 DNA reads TGTGCCAGCAGCTTTGGAGGGGGCCATTACCTCAATCAGCCCCAGCATTTT. Translation: CASSFGGGHYLNQPQHF.

This sequence joins TRBV19 and TRBJ1-6; D remains ambiguous. The CDR3 extends over 15 amino acids. The ends were cut back, 5 bases at V and 2 bases at J, with 10 bases in the middle. Germline values: CDR1 LNHDA, CDR2 SQIVND (reference sequence). DNA for the CDR3: TGTGCCAGTAGTGAGGAGTTCGCCTATAATTCACCCCTCCACTTT. Protein sequence: CASSEEFAYNSPLHF.